These T cell receptor beta chains were read from a single sample in a study of T cell responses to AZD1222 COVID-19 vaccine. Only in-frame clones appear in the TCRdb table, and some are missing; sequencing was by immunoSEQ multiplex PCR. The sample has 150,000 to 200,000 clones, almost 95% seen once; the top ten hold roughly a tenth. The material was peripheral blood, obtained on day 0 of AZD1222 vaccination. These receptors originate from an adult in good health. The CDR3 runs from the conserved cysteine through the conserved F or W. Fields, in order: V gene, CDR3 length, D gene, clone size, J gene, CDR3 protein, CDR3 DNA. D genes are given only for firm matches. Clone size is not always given. Where it is, it says once, few, many or a class for expanded clones.

>TRBV7-9|14|TRBD1|-|TRBJ2-5
CASSATGGRETQYF
TGTGCCAGCAGCGCGACAGGGGGGCGAGAGACCCAGTACTTC
>TRBV24-1|14|TRBD2|-|TRBJ2-1
CATSDLRREGEQFF
TGTGCCACCAGTGATTTGCGGCGGGAGGGTGAGCAGTTCTTC
>TRBV7-9|15|TRBD2|-|TRBJ2-3
CASSPIAGVEDTQYF
TGTGCCAGCAGCCCTATAGCGGGAGTAGAGGATACGCAGTATTTT
>TRBV15|16|-|-|TRBJ1-5
CATSRTHPGLSQPQHF
TGTGCCACCAGCAGAACGCACCCGGGACTCAGTCAGCCCCAGCATTTT
>TRBV7-3|19|TRBD2|-|TRBJ2-6
CASSLVSSGMGSGANVLTF
TGTGCCAGCAGCTTAGTGTCTAGCGGGATGGGCTCTGGGGCCAACGTCCTGACTTTC
>TRBV7-2|15|-|-|TRBJ2-3
CASSQVPQDADTQYF
TGTGCCAGCAGCCAGGTCCCCCAGGACGCAGATACGCAGTATTTT
>TRBV7-9|13|-|-|TRBJ1-2
CASSLATGYGYTF
TGTGCCAGCAGCTTAGCGACCGGGTACGGCTACACCTTC
>TRBV6-5|14|-|-|TRBJ1-6
CASSQPGRDSPLHF
TGTGCCAGCAGTCAACCGGGACGGGATTCACCCCTCCACTTT
>TRBV7-9|15|-|-|TRBJ1-6
CASSLVGRGNSPLHF
TGTGCCAGCAGCTTAGTTGGCAGGGGCAATTCACCCCTCCACTTT
>TRBV18|14|-|-|TRBJ1-4
CASSSVSGDEKLFF
TGTGCCAGCTCATCCGTTTCGGGGGATGAAAAACTGTTTTTT
>TRBV15|17|-|-|TRBJ2-2
CATSRDPASVRTGELFF
TGTGCCACCAGCAGAGATCCCGCTAGCGTGAGGACCGGGGAGCTGTTTTTT
>TRBV28|16|-|-|TRBJ2-7
CASSFTRIPSTYEQYF
TGTGCCAGCAGTTTCACCCGGATCCCGAGTACCTACGAGCAGTACTTC
>TRBV27|16|TRBD1|-|TRBJ1-2
CASSLLTDRGGGGYTF
TGTGCCAGCAGTCTACTGACAGACAGGGGAGGGGGTGGCTACACCTTC
>TRBV28|14|-|-|TRBJ2-5
CASSLIGPQETQYF
TGTGCCAGCAGTTTAATCGGACCTCAAGAGACCCAGTACTTC
>TRBV2|15|-|-|TRBJ1-6
CASSGGLSYNSPLHF
TGTGCCAGCAGTGGGGGACTTTCCTATAATTCACCCCTCCACTTT
>TRBV7-9|13|TRBD2|-|TRBJ2-1
CASSAGGYNEQFF
TGTGCCAGCTCGGCGGGAGGGTACAATGAGCAGTTCTTC
>TRBV2|16|TRBD2|-|TRBJ2-4
CASSERLAGYKNIQYF
TGTGCCAGCAGTGAAAGGCTAGCGGGTTACAAAAACATTCAGTACTTC
>TRBV7-3|18|TRBD2|once|TRBJ2-7
CASSLRPPSSSGRSEQYF
TGTGCCAGCAGCCTACGGCCTCCCTCTTCTAGCGGGAGATCCGAGCAGTACTTC
>TRBV9|14|-|-|TRBJ2-3
CASSVGLETTAQYF
TGTGCCAGCAGCGTAGGGCTCGAAACCACAGCGCAGTATTTT
>TRBV12-3/TRBV12-4|11|-|-|TRBJ2-1
CASSLSMSQFF
TGTGCCAGCAGCTTATCGATGTCGCAGTTCTTC
>TRBV11-2|14|-|-|TRBJ1-2
CASRYGNRERSYTF
TGTGCCAGCAGGTATGGGAACAGGGAAAGGAGCTACACCTTC
>TRBV5-8|15|TRBD1|-|TRBJ1-3
CASSSQGAAGNTIYF
TGTGCCAGCAGCTCCCAGGGGGCTGCTGGAAACACCATATATTTT
>TRBV19|13|TRBD1|once|TRBJ1-1
CASSPGQGPEAFF
TGTGCCAGTAGTCCGGGACAGGGACCTGAAGCTTTCTTT
>TRBV5-1|14|TRBD1|-|TRBJ1-4
CASSLKGAGEKLFF
TGCGCCAGCAGCTTGAAGGGGGCAGGGGAAAAACTGTTTTTT
>TRBV30|14|-|-|TRBJ2-3
CAWRGVWGTDTQYF
TGTGCCTGGAGGGGGGTTTGGGGAACAGATACGCAGTATTTT
>TRBV14|13|-|-|TRBJ1-2
CASSQVSGWGYTF
TGTGCCAGCAGCCAAGTATCTGGGTGGGGCTACACCTTC
>TRBV11-2|16|TRBD2|once|TRBJ2-7
CASSRDVSSGSQQSSF
TGTGCCAGCAGCCGAGATGTGTCTAGCGGGAGTCAGCAGTCGTCCTTC
>TRBV11-3|16|TRBD1|-|TRBJ2-2
CASSFRAGGNTGELFF
TGTGCCAGCAGCTTTAGAGCAGGGGGGAACACCGGGGAGCTGTTTTTT
>TRBV28|12|-|-|TRBJ1-1
CASSKGGTEAFF
TGTGCCAGCTCGAAGGGGGGGACTGAAGCTTTCTTT
>TRBV7-3|17|TRBD1|-|TRBJ2-6
CASSADRVHSGANVLTF
TGTGCCAGCAGCGCGGACAGGGTCCACTCTGGGGCCAACGTCCTGACTTTC
>TRBV19|14|-|-|TRBJ2-7
CASSMGTSSYEQYF
TGTGCCAGTAGTATGGGAACTAGCTCCTACGAGCAGTACTTC
>TRBV6-5|13|-|once|TRBJ1-2
CASSNPGRAGYTF
TGTGCCAGCAGCAACCCAGGGAGAGCTGGCTACACCTTC
>TRBV7-8|17|-|-|TRBJ2-7
CASSHGASSPGSYEQYF
TGTGCCAGCAGCCACGGGGCTAGCAGTCCCGGCTCCTACGAGCAGTACTTC
>TRBV11-3|14|TRBD1|-|TRBJ2-3
CASSQGQGTDTQYF
TGTGCCAGCAGCCAGGGACAGGGCACAGATACGCAGTATTTT
>TRBV9|15|-|-|TRBJ1-1
CASSAPRGTGTEAFF
TGTGCCAGCAGCGCGCCCCGGGGCACGGGCACTGAAGCTTTCTTT
>TRBV5-8|14|TRBD1|-|TRBJ2-5
CASSLETGRETQYF
TGTGCCAGCAGCTTGGAGACAGGGAGAGAGACCCAGTACTTC
>TRBV4-2|16|TRBD2|-|TRBJ2-7
CASSQDGLDGGYEQYF
TGTGCCAGCAGCCAAGATGGACTAGATGGGGGCTACGAGCAGTACTTC
>TRBV3-1/TRBV3-2|14|TRBD1|-|TRBJ1-1
CASSSYRGGTEAFF
TGTGCCAGCAGCTCTTACAGGGGTGGAACTGAAGCTTTCTTT